Below are 3 T cell receptor beta chains sequenced from a single sample in a study of blood T cell repertoires in COVID-19. Using immunoSEQ multiplex PCR, the repertoire was profiled, and TCRdb retains in-frame clones only, with some absent. The sample consists of some 15,000 clones, roughly four fifths of them appearing once. Sequencing used peripheral blood. These receptor sequences come from a woman aged 60-75 years with acute or convalescent COVID-19.

This clone occurred a few times. The chain is built from TRBV6-6 and TRBJ2-7; 11 bases are a match to TRBD2. The J segment lost 2 bases and the V segment lost 6 bases, leaving 3 bases of the junction unmatched. The CDR3 sequence is 14 residues long. Germline-derived CDR1 and CDR2 are MNHNY and SVGAGI (reference sequence). CDR3 protein: CASRNSGRAYEQYF. The CDR3 coding sequence is TGTGCCAGCAGGAATAGCGGGAGGGCCTACGAGCAGTACTTC.

This clone was found a few times. The chain's CDR3 is CASRGTGGKDGELFF. CDR3 nucleotide sequence: TGTGCCAGCAGGGGGACAGGGGGGAAAGACGGGGAGCTGTTTTTT. V and J are TRBV6-6 and TRBJ2-2; TRBD1 matches at 11 bases. There are 15 residues in the CDR3. Germline values: CDR1 MNHNY, CDR2 SVGAGI (reference sequence). V lost 6 bases, J lost 7 bases, and 7 bases stayed unmatched.

The V and J genes are TRBV14 and TRBJ2-7, with D possibly being TRBD1 (5 bases). The germline V gene encodes CDR1 SGHDN and CDR2 FVKESK. The CDR3 sequence is 14 residues long. Trimming took off 3 bases at V and 3 bases at J, with 12 bases between the two ends. This chain's CDR3 is CASSQWQGSYEQYF. CDR3 coding DNA: TGTGCCAGCAGCCAGTGGCAGGGAAGCTACGAGCAGTACTTC. The variable domain in full, completed from reference TRBV14 and TRBJ2-7, reads EAGVTQFPSHSVIEKGQTVTLRCDPISGHDNLYWYRRVMGKEIKFLLHFVKESKQDESGMPNNRFLAERTGGTYSTLKVQPAELEDSGVYFCASSQWQGSYEQYFGPGTRLTVT.